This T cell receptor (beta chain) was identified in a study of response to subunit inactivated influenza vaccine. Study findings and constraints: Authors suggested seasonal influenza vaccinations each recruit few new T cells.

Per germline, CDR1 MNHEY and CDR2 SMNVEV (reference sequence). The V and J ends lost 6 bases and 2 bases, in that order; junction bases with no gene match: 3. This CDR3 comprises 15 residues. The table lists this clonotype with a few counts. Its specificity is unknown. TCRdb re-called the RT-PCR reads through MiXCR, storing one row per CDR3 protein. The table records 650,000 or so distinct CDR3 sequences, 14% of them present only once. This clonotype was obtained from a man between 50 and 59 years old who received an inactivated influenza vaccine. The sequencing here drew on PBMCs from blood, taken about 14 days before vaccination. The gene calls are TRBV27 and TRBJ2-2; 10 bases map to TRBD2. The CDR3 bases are TGTGCCAGCAGAATAGCGGGGGGAAACACCGGGGAGCTGTTTTTT. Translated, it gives CASRIAGGNTGELFF.